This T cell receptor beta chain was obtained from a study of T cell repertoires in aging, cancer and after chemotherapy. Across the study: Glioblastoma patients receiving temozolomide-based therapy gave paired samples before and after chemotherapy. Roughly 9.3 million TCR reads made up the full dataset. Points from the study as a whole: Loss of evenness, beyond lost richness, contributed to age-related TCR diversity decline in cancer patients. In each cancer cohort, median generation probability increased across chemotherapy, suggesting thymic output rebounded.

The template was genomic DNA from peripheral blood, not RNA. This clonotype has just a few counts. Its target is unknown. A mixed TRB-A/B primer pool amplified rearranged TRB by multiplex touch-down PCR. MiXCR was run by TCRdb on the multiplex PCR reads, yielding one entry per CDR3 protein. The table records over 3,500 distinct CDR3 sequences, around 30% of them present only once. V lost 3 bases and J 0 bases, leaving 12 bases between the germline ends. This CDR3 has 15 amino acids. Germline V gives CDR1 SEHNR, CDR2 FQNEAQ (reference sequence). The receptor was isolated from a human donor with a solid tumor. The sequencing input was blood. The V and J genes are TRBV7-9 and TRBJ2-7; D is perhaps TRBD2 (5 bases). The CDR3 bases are TGTGCCAGCAGCTTTGTTCTAGCCTCCTCCTACGAGCAGTACTTC. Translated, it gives CASSFVLASSYEQYF.